The clone carrying this T cell receptor (beta chain) was recorded once. What it binds is not known. This record belongs to a study of shared clonotypes between healthy human individuals. Broader study findings: Represented genetic and exposure-history diversity was restricted by having few donors. The study's rarefaction showed incomplete sorted-subset sequencing despite large depth.

The protocol was immunoSEQ multiplex PCR, while the TCRdb copy is restricted to in-frame clones and leaves out a portion. The sample records over 2,000,000 clones, 90% to 95% being singletons. The germline V gene encodes CDR1 MDHEN and CDR2 SYDVKM. Trimming removed 7 bases from V and 2 bases from J; junction bases left unmatched: 8. The CDR3 extends over 15 amino acids. The naive CD8 fraction comprised CD45RO-negative cells positively selected for CCR7 and excluded terminally differentiated effector memory CD45RA+ cells. The source material was naive CD8+ T cells from PBMCs. The chain couples TRBV28 to TRBJ2-7, with TRBD2 matching 10 bases. The receptor was isolated from a man aged 18 to 29 in good health. Some clones in this sample may be carry-over from other donors' samples. The CDR3 nucleotides are TGTGCCAGCAAAGCGGGAGGGGACGTAACCTACGAGCAGTACTTC. It codes for CASKAGGDVTYEQYF.